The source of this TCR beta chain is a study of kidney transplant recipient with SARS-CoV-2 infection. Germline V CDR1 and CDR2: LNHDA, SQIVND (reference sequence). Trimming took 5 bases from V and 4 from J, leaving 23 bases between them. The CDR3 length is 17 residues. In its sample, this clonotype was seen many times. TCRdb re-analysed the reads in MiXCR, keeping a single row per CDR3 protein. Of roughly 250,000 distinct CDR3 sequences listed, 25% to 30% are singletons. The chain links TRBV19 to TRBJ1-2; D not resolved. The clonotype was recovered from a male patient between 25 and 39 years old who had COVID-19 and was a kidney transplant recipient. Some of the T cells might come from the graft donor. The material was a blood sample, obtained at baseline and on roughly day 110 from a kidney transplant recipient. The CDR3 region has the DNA TGTGCCAGTAGTGTGACCTTGACAAATCGAAAGACCTATGGCTACACCTTC. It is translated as CASSVTLTNRKTYGYTF.